Reported below is one TCR beta chain. Assay: immunoSEQ multiplex PCR; the TCRdb copy retains only in-frame clones and omits some. This repertoire shows about 200,000 clones, roughly 80% found once; its top ten account for 4% to 6.5%. This sample is drawn from a study of blood T cell repertoires in COVID-19. Study as a whole: Sample material is recorded as cDNA or gDNA derived from T cells, B-cell-depleted T cells, or PBMCs.

Germline V gene lookup returns CDR1 SGHTA and CDR2 FQGNSA. The CDR3 is 12 residues long. Trimming removed 5 bases at V and 5 bases at J, with 9 bases between. J is TRBJ2-5 and V is TRBV7-2; unclear D gene. The origin of this receptor is a woman aged 55-69 years with acute COVID-19. Material for sequencing was PBMCs or T cells enriched from blood (not recorded which). CDR3 in amino acids: CASSPGRETQYF. The CDR3 bases are TGTGCCAGCAGCCCTGGTCGGGAGACCCAGTACTTC. Variable domain in full (rest from reference TRBV7-2 and TRBJ2-5): GAGVSQSPSNKVTEKGKDVELRCDPISGHTALYWYRQSLGQGLEFLIYFQGNSAPDKSGLPSDRFSAERTGGSVSTLTIQRTQQEDSAVYLCASSPGRETQYFGPGTRLLVL.